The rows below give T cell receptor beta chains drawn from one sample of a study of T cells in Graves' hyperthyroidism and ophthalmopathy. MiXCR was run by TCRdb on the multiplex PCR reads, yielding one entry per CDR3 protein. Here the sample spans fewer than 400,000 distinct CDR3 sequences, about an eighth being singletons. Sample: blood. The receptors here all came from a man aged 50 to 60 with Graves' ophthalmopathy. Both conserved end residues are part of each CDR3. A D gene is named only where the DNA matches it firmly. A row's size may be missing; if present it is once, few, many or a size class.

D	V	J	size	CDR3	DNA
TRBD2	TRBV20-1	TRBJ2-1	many	CSVVQAGVIYEQFF	TGCAGTGTGGTACAAGCGGGAGTCATCTATGAGCAGTTCTTC
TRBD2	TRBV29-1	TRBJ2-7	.	CSVGLLAGGPYNEQYF	TGCAGCGTTGGACTACTAGCGGGAGGCCCCTACAATGAGCAGTACTTC
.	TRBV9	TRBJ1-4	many	CASSDSVREEKLFF	TGTGCCAGCAGCGACAGCGTTCGGGAGGAAAAACTGTTTTTT
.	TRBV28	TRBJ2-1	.	CASSFKLASSYNEQFF	TGTGCCAGCAGTTTCAAACTGGCAAGCTCCTACAATGAGCAGTTCTTC
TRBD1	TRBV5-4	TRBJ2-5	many	CASSWATGIQETQYF	TGTGCCAGCAGCTGGGCGACAGGGATCCAAGAGACCCAGTACTTC
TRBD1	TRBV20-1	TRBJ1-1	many	CSAWDRNTEAFF	TGCAGTGCGTGGGACAGGAACACTGAAGCTTTCTTT
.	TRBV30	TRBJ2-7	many	CAWSAGRGSTQYEQYF	TGTGCCTGGAGTGCCGGTAGGGGTTCCACGCAATACGAGCAGTACTTC
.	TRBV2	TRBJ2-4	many	CASTLGGTLGGNIQYF	TGTGCCAGCACCCTTGGCGGGACACTCGGGGGAAACATTCAGTACTTC
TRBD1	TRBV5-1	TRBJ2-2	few	CASSWDSGQGGELFF	TGCGCCAGCAGCTGGGACTCCGGACAGGGCGGGGAGCTGTTTTTT
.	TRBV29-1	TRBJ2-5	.	CSADRGSVETQYF	TGCAGCGCCGACAGAGGCTCGGTGGAGACCCAGTACTTC
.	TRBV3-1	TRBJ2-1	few	CASSQDGGNEQFF	TGTGCCAGCAGCCAAGACGGCGGGAATGAGCAGTTCTTC
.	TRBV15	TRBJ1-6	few	CATSRDLDSYNSPLHF	TGTGCCACCAGCAGAGATCTCGACTCCTATAATTCACCCCTCCACTTT
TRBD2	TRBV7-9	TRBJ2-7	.	CASRKREGLSYEQYF	TGTGCCAGCAGGAAGCGGGAGGGCCTTTCCTACGAGCAGTACTTC
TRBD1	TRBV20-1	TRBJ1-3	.	CSASPGTAGTSGNTIYF	TGCAGTGCTAGCCCGGGGACAGCGGGAACCTCTGGAAACACCATATATTTT
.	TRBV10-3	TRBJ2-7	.	CAISESTDRVQYF	TGTGCCATCAGTGAGTCAACTGATAGAGTGCAGTACTTC
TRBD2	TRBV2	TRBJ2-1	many	CASRYSGSLNEQFF	TGTGCCAGCAGGTATAGCGGGAGTTTAAATGAGCAGTTCTTC
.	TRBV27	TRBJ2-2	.	CASSLLQPTGELFF	TGTGCCAGCAGTTTATTACAGCCCACCGGGGAGCTGTTTTTT
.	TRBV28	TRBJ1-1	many	CASSLRPGAPEGAFF	TGTGCCAGCAGTTTACGTCCGGGTGCCCCTGAGGGAGCTTTCTTT
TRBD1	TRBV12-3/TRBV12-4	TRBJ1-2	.	CASSLDGQGAGYGYTF	TGTGCCAGCAGTTTAGACGGACAGGGGGCTGGCTATGGCTACACCTTC
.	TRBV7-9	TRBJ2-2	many	CASSLGTQNTGELFF	TGTGCCAGCAGCTTGGGGACTCAGAACACCGGGGAGCTGTTTTTT
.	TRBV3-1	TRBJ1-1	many	CASSQTGKQNTEAFF	TGTGCCAGCAGCCAAACAGGGAAACAGAACACTGAAGCTTTCTTT
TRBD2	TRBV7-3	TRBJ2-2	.	CASSSPSGSGTGELFF	TGTGCCAGCAGCTCGCCCAGCGGGAGCGGAACCGGGGAGCTGTTTTTT
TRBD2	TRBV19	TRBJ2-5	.	CASSRLAGGRGETQYF	TGTGCCAGTAGTCGACTAGCGGGAGGACGTGGAGAGACCCAGTACTTC
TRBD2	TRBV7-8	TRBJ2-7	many	CASSSAGGDYEQYF	TGTGCCAGCAGCTCAGCGGGAGGGGACTACGAGCAGTACTTC
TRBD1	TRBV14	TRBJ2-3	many	CASSQNIPRDRPDTQYF	TGTGCCAGCAGCCAAAATATACCCCGGGACAGACCAGATACGCAGTATTTT
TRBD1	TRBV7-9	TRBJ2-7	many	CAIQLGTGGYEQYF	TGTGCCATCCAACTAGGGACAGGGGGCTACGAGCAGTACTTC
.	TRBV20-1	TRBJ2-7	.	CSATHDHPYEQYF	TGCAGTGCTACCCATGACCACCCCTACGAGCAGTACTTC
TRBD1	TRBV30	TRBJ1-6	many	CAWKGQGVRSPLHF	TGTGCCTGGAAGGGACAGGGGGTCCGATCACCCCTCCACTTT
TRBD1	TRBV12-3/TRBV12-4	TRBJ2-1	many	CASSRRTGSSYNEQFF	TGTGCCAGCAGTAGAAGGACAGGGAGCTCCTACAATGAGCAGTTCTTC
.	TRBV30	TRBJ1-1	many	CAWSDVPQRTEAFF	TGTGCCTGGAGTGACGTCCCCCAAAGGACTGAAGCTTTCTTT
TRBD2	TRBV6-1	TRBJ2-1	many	CASSSGRTYNEQFF	TGTGCCAGCAGTAGCGGGAGGACCTACAATGAGCAGTTCTTC
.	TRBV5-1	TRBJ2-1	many	CASSLYRASSYNEQFF	TGCGCCAGCAGCTTGTACAGGGCGAGCTCCTACAATGAGCAGTTCTTC
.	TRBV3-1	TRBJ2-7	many	CASSSGVGYEQYF	TGTGCCAGCAGCTCAGGGGTAGGCTACGAGCAGTACTTC
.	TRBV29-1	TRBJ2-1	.	CSVGKTDTYNEQFF	TGCAGCGTTGGGAAGACGGATACTTACAATGAGCAGTTCTTC
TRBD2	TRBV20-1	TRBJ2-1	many	CSAEEGREIDEQFF	TGCAGTGCCGAAGAAGGGCGGGAGATCGATGAGCAGTTCTTC
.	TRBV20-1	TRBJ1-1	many	CSARDSGSGNTEAFF	TGCAGTGCTAGAGATTCGGGGAGTGGAAACACTGAAGCTTTCTTT
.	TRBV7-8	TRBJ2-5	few	CASSSYAGESETQYF	TGTGCCAGCAGCTCGTATGCCGGGGAGAGCGAGACCCAGTACTTC
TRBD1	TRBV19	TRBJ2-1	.	CASSIGGQTYNEQFF	TGTGCCAGTAGTATAGGGGGACAGACCTACAATGAGCAGTTCTTC
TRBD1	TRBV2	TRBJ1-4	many	CASTGTGANEKLFF	TGTGCCAGCACCGGGACAGGGGCTAATGAAAAACTGTTTTTT
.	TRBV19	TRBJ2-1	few	CASSDPRSYNEQFF	TGTGCCAGTAGTGACCCGCGCTCCTACAATGAGCAGTTCTTC
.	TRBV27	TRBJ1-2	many	CASRDKGGYTF	TGTGCCAGCAGAGATAAGGGTGGCTACACCTTC
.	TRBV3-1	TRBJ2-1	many	CASSQDSGTRYNEQFF	TGTGCCAGCAGCCAAGATTCGGGGACGCGGTACAATGAGCAGTTCTTC
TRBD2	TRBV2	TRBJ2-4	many	CASSEDGTSGIFNIQYF	TGTGCCAGCAGTGAAGACGGGACTAGCGGGATTTTTAACATTCAGTACTTC
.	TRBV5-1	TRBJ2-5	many	CASSLGSGQETQYF	TGCGCCAGCAGCTTGGGGTCGGGACAAGAGACCCAGTACTTC
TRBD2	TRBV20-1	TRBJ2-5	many	CSANGGGVGRRETQYF	TGCAGTGCCAATGGGGGGGGAGTGGGTCGGCGAGAGACCCAGTACTTC